This TCR beta chain is drawn from a study of CD8+ T cells in alopecia areata. Documented treatment: oral pan-JAK inhibitor, 5-10 mg twice daily. cDNA reverse transcribed from extracted RNA served as the sequencing template. The table came from immunoSEQ multiplex PCR; TCRdb's copy has only in-frame clones and leaves some out. This table holds about 200,000 clones, around 65% found once. Trimming shortened V by 0 bases and J by 1 base, and 13 bases separated the two germline ends. CDR1 and CDR2 from the germline V gene are SGHRS and YFSETQ. CDR3 length: 16 residues. Sequencing was performed on CD4+ T cells sorted from blood, taken at week 4, from a patient treated with tofacitinib. This sequence originates from a human donor with alopecia areata. The chain has TRBV5-1 and TRBJ1-1; D remains unclear. CDR3 amino acids: CASSLEGRGQNTEAFF. In DNA form, the CDR3 reads TGCGCCAGCAGCTTGGAGGGTAGAGGCCAGAACACTGAAGCTTTCTTT.